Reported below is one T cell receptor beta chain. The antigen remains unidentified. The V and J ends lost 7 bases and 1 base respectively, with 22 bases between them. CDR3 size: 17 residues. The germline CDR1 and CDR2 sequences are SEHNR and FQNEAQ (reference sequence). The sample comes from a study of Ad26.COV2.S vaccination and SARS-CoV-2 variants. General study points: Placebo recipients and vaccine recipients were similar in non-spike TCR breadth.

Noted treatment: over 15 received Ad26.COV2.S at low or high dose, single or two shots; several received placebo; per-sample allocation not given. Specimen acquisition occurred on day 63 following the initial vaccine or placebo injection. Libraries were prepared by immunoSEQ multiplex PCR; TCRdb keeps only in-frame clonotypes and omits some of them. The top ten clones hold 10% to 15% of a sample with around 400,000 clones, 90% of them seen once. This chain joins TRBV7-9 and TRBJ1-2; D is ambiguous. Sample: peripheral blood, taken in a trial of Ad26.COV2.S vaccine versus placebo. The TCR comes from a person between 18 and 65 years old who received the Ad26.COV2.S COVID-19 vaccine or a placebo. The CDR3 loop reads CASIDSDRGPNNYGYTF. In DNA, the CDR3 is TGTGCCAGCATCGATTCCGATAGAGGACCCAATAACTATGGCTACACCTTC.